One sample yielded the 19 T cell receptor beta chains listed below, sequenced in a study of blood T cell repertoires in COVID-19. Measured with immunoSEQ multiplex PCR; TCRdb has only the in-frame clones, and not every one. The data contain under 200,000 clones, 85% to 90% of them seen just once; the ten biggest clones take up 6% to 8.5%. Sequencing input: PBMCs or T cells enriched from blood (not recorded which). The receptors stem from a woman between 45 and 65 years old who had recovered from COVID-19.

J is TRBJ2-7 and V is TRBV3-1 (or the pseudogene TRBV3-2); D gene ambiguous. This CDR3 contains 11 residues. Germline V gene data show CDR1 as LGHDT and CDR2 as YNNKEL (reference sequence). Trimming removed 6 bases at V and 5 bases at J, with 8 bases between. The CDR3 spells CASSRLDEQYF. The CDR3 nucleotides read TGTGCCAGCAGTCGTCTTGACGAGCAGTACTTC.

This clone was observed a few times. V is TRBV19 and J is TRBJ2-6, with 9 bases identical to TRBD1. The CDR3 runs to 18 residues. Trimming cost V 7 bases and J 1 base; bases outside gene matches: 11. Germline assignment: CDR1 LNHDA and CDR2 SQIVND (reference sequence). The CDR3: CASTTTGGGRSGANVLTF. CDR3 DNA: TGTGCCAGTACCACAACAGGGGGCGGAAGGTCTGGGGCCAACGTCCTGACTTTC.

J is TRBJ2-7 and V is TRBV5-4; 10 positions match TRBD2. Germline-derived CDR1 and CDR2 are SGHNT and YYREEE (reference sequence). V lost 4 bases, J lost 3 bases, and 13 bases stayed unmatched. The CDR3 runs to 17 residues. The CDR3 nucleotides read TGTGCCAGCAGCCCGCGTGTGGGTAGCGGGGGGAACTACGAGCAGTACTTC. It is translated as CASSPRVGSGGNYEQYF.

This clone was picked up a small number of times. V gene TRBV2 combines with J gene TRBJ1-6; 9 nucleotides match TRBD1. CDR3 length: 16 amino acids. The ends lost 7 bases at V and 5 bases at J; junction bases unmatched: 9. Germline V gene lookup returns CDR1 SNHLY and CDR2 FYNNEI. This CDR3 is CASIYDRGINNSPLHF. Written as DNA, the CDR3 is TGTGCCAGCATCTACGACAGGGGGATAAATAATTCACCCCTCCACTTT.

The gene calls are TRBV27 and TRBJ1-1; TRBD1 is a possible D gene (5 bases). Germline V CDR1 and CDR2: MNHEY, SMNVEV (reference sequence). The CDR3 contains 15 residues. V was pared by 4 bases and J by 4 bases, with 16 bases between. The CDR3 loop reads CASSYAPGGGTEAFF. CDR3 DNA sequence: TGTGCCAGCAGTTACGCCCCGGGGGGGGGCACTGAAGCTTTCTTT.

The chain carries TRBV7-9 and TRBJ1-2, with D possibly being TRBD1 (6 bases). CDR1 SEHNR and CDR2 FQNEAQ come from the germline V gene (reference sequence). V lost 4 bases, J lost 7 bases, and 10 bases lay in between. The CDR3 runs to 12 residues. The CDR3 loop is CASSSGQFGYTF. DNA of the CDR3: TGTGCCAGCAGCTCTGGACAGTTTGGCTACACCTTC.

The DNA for the CDR3 is TGTGCCAGCAGCTTACAGGGATACAATGAGCAGTTCTTC. It yields the protein CASSLQGYNEQFF. This rearrangement joins TRBV7-3 to TRBJ2-1, with D possibly matching TRBD1 (5 bases). The germline V and J ends were trimmed by 2 bases and 4 bases, with 6 bases remaining between them. Germline V gene data show CDR1 as SGHTA and CDR2 as FQGTGA. The CDR3 has 13 amino acids. The full variable domain, its missing parts supplied by reference TRBV7-3 and TRBJ2-1, is GAGVSQTPSNKVTEKGKYVELRCDPISGHTALYWYRQSLGQGPEFLIYFQGTGAADDSGLPNDRFFAVRPEGSVSTLKIQRTERGDSAVYLCASSLQGYNEQFFGPGTRLTVL.

The V gene is TRBV12-5, the J gene TRBJ2-7; 8 bases agree with TRBD2. The germline CDR1 and CDR2 sequences are LGHNT and FRNRAP. J was trimmed by 4 bases and V by 5 bases; bases with no gene match: 4. The CDR3 contains 13 residues. CDR3 sequence reads: CASGIGTRYEQYF. The CDR3 region has the DNA TGTGCTAGTGGTATCGGGACTAGATACGAGCAGTACTTC.

This sequence joins TRBV9 and TRBJ2-2; possibly TRBD1 for D (6 bases). The CDR3 length is 16 residues. Germline values: CDR1 SGDLS, CDR2 YYNGEE. V gave up 0 bases and J gave up 5 bases, with 14 bases separating them. The CDR3 DNA sequence: TGTGCCAGCAGCGTAGAGGCAGGGGCGCGGACCGGGGAGCTGTTTTTT. It codes for CASSVEAGARTGELFF.

V usage is TRBV7-2 and J usage is TRBJ2-3; TRBD2 aligns across 10 bases. V lost 3 bases and J lost 6; bases outside the gene matches: 12. CDR3 length: 17 residues. CDR1 is SGHTA, CDR2 FQGNSA, per germline. Here the CDR3 DNA reads TGTGCCAGCAGCTTCCGAGCGGGGGGGGCCGGGGTTGATACGCAGTATTTT. Protein product: CASSFRAGGAGVDTQYF. The whole variable domain, filled in from reference TRBV7-2 and TRBJ2-3, reads GAGVSQSPSNKVTEKGKDVELRCDPISGHTALYWYRQSLGQGLEFLIYFQGNSAPDKSGLPSDRFSAERTGGSVSTLTIQRTQQEDSAVYLCASSFRAGGAGVDTQYFGPGTRLTVL.

In this sample, this clone turned up once. The DNA of the CDR3 is TGTGCCAGCAGCTTAGGACGCAGCGGGGACCAAGAGACCCAGTACTTC. Its translation is CASSLGRSGDQETQYF. J is TRBJ2-5 and V is TRBV7-3; 7 nucleotides match TRBD2. Germline trimming cut 2 bases from V and 0 bases from J; bases unmatched to any gene: 6. From germline, CDR1 is SGHTA and CDR2 FQGTGA. The CDR3 contains 16 residues.

V usage is TRBV5-1 and J usage is TRBJ1-2, with TRBD1 matching 8 bases. Germline V lookup: CDR1 SGHRS, CDR2 YFSETQ. With 4 bases clipped from V and 2 bases from J, the junction kept 7 bases outside the gene matches. The CDR3 loop spans 15 amino acids. CDR3 amino acids: CASSTGTGINYGYTF. The CDR3 DNA reads as TGCGCCAGCAGCACCGGGACAGGAATCAACTATGGCTACACCTTC.

The chain is built from TRBV27 and TRBJ1-2; D gene uncertain. The CDR3 has 13 amino acids. Germline CDR1 MNHEY, CDR2 SMNVEV (reference sequence). The V end was cut by 6 bases, the J end by 6 bases, with 14 bases between. CDR3 loop: CASRRMQVNGYTF. The CDR3 DNA follows: TGTGCCAGCAGGCGTATGCAGGTTAATGGCTACACCTTC.

The chain couples TRBV7-2 to TRBJ2-5; 8 nucleotides agree with TRBD2. This CDR3 is built from 15 residues. Trimming took 5 bases from V and 2 from J; bases not matched to a gene: 7. Germline assignment: CDR1 SGHTA and CDR2 FQGNSA. For the CDR3, the DNA is TGTGCCAGCAGCCACCAGCGGGGGAGGCAAGAGACCCAGTACTTC. Translating it yields CASSHQRGRQETQYF.

Here the CDR3 DNA reads TGTGCCAGCAGCTTAGACAGGGTTCGCACTGAAGCTTTCTTT. Its protein product is CASSLDRVRTEAFF. J is TRBJ1-1 and V is TRBV7-2, with a possible D match to TRBD1 (6 bases). The CDR3 totals 14 residues. V was cut by 1 base and J by 4 bases, with 10 bases left in between. CDR1 is SGHTA, CDR2 FQGNSA, per germline.

The V and J genes are TRBV7-2 and TRBJ1-1; D is ambiguous. This CDR3 region has 12 residues. CDR1 is SGHTA and CDR2 is FQGNSA in the germline V gene. V lost 3 bases and J 3 bases, leaving 5 bases between the germline ends. Here the CDR3 reads CASSFYDTEAFF. In nucleotides, the CDR3 is TGTGCCAGCAGCTTCTACGACACTGAAGCTTTCTTT.

The chain has TRBV19 and TRBJ2-2; possible D gene TRBD2, 6 bases. Germline V gene data show CDR1 as LNHDA and CDR2 as SQIVND (reference sequence). There are 14 residues in the CDR3. V gave up 10 bases and J gave up 2 bases, with 14 bases separating them. CDR3 amino acids: CATSVGRNTGELFF. The CDR3 DNA sequence: TGTGCCACCTCGGTCGGGAGAAACACCGGGGAGCTGTTTTTT.

This chain uses TRBV19 with TRBJ1-2; D call uncertain. The V end lost 11 bases, the J end lost 4 bases, and 14 bases lay between the germline ends. This CDR3 is built from 12 residues. CDR1 and CDR2 from the germline V gene are LNHDA and SQIVND (reference sequence). The CDR3 DNA reads as TGTGCCGTTTCCAGGACTACCTATGGCTACACCTTC. Encoded protein: CAVSRTTYGYTF.

This rearrangement joins TRBV2 to TRBJ1-2, with 7 bases fitting TRBD1. V lost 10 bases, J lost 8 bases, and 13 bases stayed unmatched. CDR3 length equals 13 residues. From germline, CDR1 is SNHLY and CDR2 FYNNEI. For the CDR3, the DNA is TGTGCCACACAGACAGGGCTAAACGTAGGCTACACCTTC. Translating it yields CATQTGLNVGYTF.